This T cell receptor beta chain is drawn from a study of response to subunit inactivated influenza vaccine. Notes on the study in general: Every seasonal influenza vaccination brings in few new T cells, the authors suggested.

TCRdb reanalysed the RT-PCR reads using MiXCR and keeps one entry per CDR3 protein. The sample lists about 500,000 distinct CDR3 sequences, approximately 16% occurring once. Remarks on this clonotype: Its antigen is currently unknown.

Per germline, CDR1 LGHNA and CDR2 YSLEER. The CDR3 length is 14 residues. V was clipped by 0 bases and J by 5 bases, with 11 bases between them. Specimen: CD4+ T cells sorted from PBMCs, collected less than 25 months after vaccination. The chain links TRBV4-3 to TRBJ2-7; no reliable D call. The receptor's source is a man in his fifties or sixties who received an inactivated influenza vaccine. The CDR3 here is CASSQDMGRDEQYF. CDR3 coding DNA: TGCGCCAGCAGCCAAGATATGGGTAGGGACGAGCAGTACTTC.